A single sample gave rise to the 6 T cell receptor beta chains below, sequenced in a study of cytomegalovirus exposure and HLA in healthy donors. The PCR was carried out with 60 Vbeta primers and 13 Jbeta primers. Sequenced by immunoSEQ multiplex PCR; TCRdb stores in-frame clones only, minus some. The sample includes 100,000 to 150,000 clones, over 70% of them seen just once. Specimen: PBMCs. The receptors come from a woman aged 45-65 years in good health and CMV-seronegative.

The gene calls are TRBV6-5 and TRBJ2-7; 8 bases fit TRBD1. The J segment lost 6 bases and the V segment lost 11 bases, leaving 9 bases of the junction unmatched. CDR1 is MNHEY and CDR2 is SVGAGI in the germline V gene. The CDR3 covers 12 residues. The CDR3 bases are TGTGCCGGCGGACAGGGAGCTGGCGAGCAGTACTTC. Translating gives CAGGQGAGEQYF.

This chain uses TRBV5-6 with TRBJ2-3; perhaps TRBD2 as D (6 bases). The CDR3 extends over 14 amino acids. V lost 7 bases and J 0 bases, leaving 12 bases between the germline ends. Germline V gene lookup returns CDR1 SGHDT and CDR2 YYEEEE. The CDR3 bases are TGTGCCAGCGCGGGACTTTCTAGCACAGATACGCAGTATTTT. This sequence encodes CASAGLSSTDTQYF.

The chain joins TRBV7-2 to TRBJ1-1, with a possible D match to TRBD1 (6 bases). Germline lookup yields CDR1 SGHTA and CDR2 FQGNSA. The CDR3 loop spans 14 amino acids. V lost 4 bases and J 7 bases, leaving 16 bases between the germline ends. CDR3 DNA: TGTGCCAGCAGCTCCCGAAGCGGACAGCGTGAAGCTTTCTTT. Protein sequence: CASSSRSGQREAFF.

The chain joins TRBV4-1 to TRBJ2-3; the D gene is possibly TRBD2 (6 bases). V was cut by 1 base and J by 1 base, with 9 bases left in between. From germline, CDR1 is MGHRA and CDR2 YSYEKL. This CDR3 contains 15 residues. The CDR3 spells CASSQVGTGTDTQYF. For the CDR3, the DNA is TGCGCCAGCAGCCAAGTGGGGACTGGCACAGATACGCAGTATTTT.

The chain carries TRBV27 and TRBJ2-5, with 9 bases identical to TRBD2. The last part of the DNA fits TRBJ2-7 better; the J call may be wrong. In germline, CDR1 is MNHEY, CDR2 SMNVEV (reference sequence). The CDR3 runs to 16 residues. CDR3: CASSLGLAGGSYEQYF. CDR3 DNA: TGTGCCAGCAGTTTAGGTTTGGCGGGAGGGTCCTACGAGCAGTACTTC.

V is TRBV5-1 and J is TRBJ2-7; D remains ambiguous. V shed 1 base and J shed 7 bases, with 6 bases lying between them. Germline V CDR1 and CDR2: SGHRS, YFSETQ. The CDR3 covers 11 residues. The CDR3 region is CASSLMEEQYF. The CDR3 region has the DNA TGCGCCAGCAGCTTGATGGAGGAGCAGTACTTC.